The 30 T cell receptor beta chains reported below all come from one sample, sequenced in a study of response to subunit inactivated influenza vaccine. TCRdb reanalysed the RT-PCR reads using MiXCR and keeps one entry per CDR3 protein. The sample includes around 520,000 distinct CDR3 sequences, about 10% seen only once; the top ten take 9.5% to 13%. Source: PBMCs from blood, taken on the day of vaccination. Receptors were obtained from a man aged 50-59 years who received an inactivated influenza vaccine.

V gene TRBV6-1 combines with J gene TRBJ1-1; D perhaps matches TRBD1 (5 bases). The ends were cut back, 10 bases at V and 1 base at J, with 13 bases in the middle. The CDR3 extends over 13 amino acids. Germline V gives CDR1 MNHNS, CDR2 SASEGT. CDR3 residues: CAMHRISNTEAFF. The CDR3 coding sequence is TGTGCCATGCACAGGATTTCGAACACTGAAGCTTTCTTT.

In this sample, this clonotype turned up a few times. The J gene is TRBJ2-6, the V gene TRBV11-2; D tentatively reads TRBD1 or TRBD2 (5 bases each). The germline V gene encodes CDR1 SGHAT and CDR2 FQNNGV. This CDR3 is 15 amino acids long. Trimming left V 6 bases short and J 6 bases short, with 15 bases between. CDR3 in amino acids: CASSFRGLEANVLTF. The CDR3 bases are TGTGCCAGCAGTTTCCGGGGCCTGGAGGCCAACGTCCTGACTTTC.

This clonotype was observed a few times. V gene TRBV20-1 combines with J gene TRBJ2-1; weak D call: TRBD1 (6 bases). From germline, CDR1 is DFQATT and CDR2 SNEGSKA (reference sequence). The CDR3 loop spans 18 amino acids. The ends were cut back, 3 bases at V and 0 bases at J, with 21 bases in the middle. The CDR3 nucleotides are TGCAGTGCTAGTAAAACAGGGCGGTCATTCAGCTCCTACAATGAGCAGTTCTTC. Protein product: CSASKTGRSFSSYNEQFF.

The gene calls are TRBV12-3 or TRBV12-4 and TRBJ2-7; weak D call: TRBD1 (5 bases). This CDR3 contains 12 residues. V was clipped by 4 bases and J by 5 bases, with 9 bases between them. CDR3 sequence: CASSSAGNEQYF. The CDR3 DNA reads as TGTGCCAGCAGTTCCGCAGGGAACGAGCAGTACTTC.

The sample holds a few counts of this clonotype. The V gene is TRBV9, the J gene TRBJ2-5; 7 nucleotides align to TRBD1. Per the germline V gene, CDR1 is SGDLS and CDR2 is YYNGEE. The CDR3 has 15 residues. V lost 4 bases to trimming and J lost 3 bases; unmatched junction nucleotides: 9. The CDR3 region is CASSQKGAGKETQYF. CDR3 DNA: TGTGCCAGCAGCCAAAAGGGGGCAGGGAAAGAGACCCAGTACTTC.

The chain couples TRBV16 to TRBJ2-1, with D uncertain. Germline assignment: CDR1 KGHSY and CDR2 FQNENV. The CDR3 contains 13 residues. The germline V and J ends were trimmed by 4 bases and 5 bases, with 9 bases remaining between them. The CDR3 is CASSLRADNEQFF. The CDR3 nucleotides read TGTGCCAGCAGCCTCCGGGCTGACAATGAGCAGTTCTTC.

The chain couples TRBV6-5 to TRBJ2-7; D unclear. Germline CDR1 and CDR2: MNHEY and SVGAGI. Trimming pared 0 bases from V and 2 bases from J, leaving 8 bases between. There are 14 residues in the CDR3. The CDR3 is CASSYSLTPYEQYF. DNA of the CDR3: TGTGCCAGCAGTTACTCGTTGACGCCCTACGAGCAGTACTTC.

This clonotype was seen only a few times. The J gene is TRBJ1-3, the V gene TRBV11-2; perhaps TRBD1 as D (6 bases). This CDR3 comprises 17 residues. Per the germline V gene, CDR1 is SGHAT and CDR2 is FQNNGV. Trimming removed 5 bases at V and 0 bases at J, with 17 bases between. CDR3: CASSPLGQAFSGNTIYF. The DNA for the CDR3 is TGTGCCAGCAGCCCCCTGGGACAAGCATTCTCTGGAAACACCATATATTTT.

The chain links TRBV7-9 to TRBJ2-3; perhaps TRBD1 as D (5 bases). From germline, CDR1 is SEHNR and CDR2 FQNEAQ (reference sequence). The CDR3 runs to 14 residues. V dropped 6 bases and J dropped 4 bases, with 14 bases sitting between them. For the CDR3, the DNA is TGTGCCAGCAGTCCAACAGGATCCGCAGATACGCAGTATTTT. Amino acid sequence: CASSPTGSADTQYF.

This clonotype was detected a few times. The V gene is TRBV4-3, the J gene TRBJ2-1; 8 bases match TRBD2. V lost 0 bases, J lost 9 bases, and 4 bases stayed unmatched. Per germline, CDR1 LGHNA and CDR2 YSLEER. There are 14 residues in the CDR3. The CDR3 coding sequence is TGCGCCAGCAGCCAAGATCCTGCGGGGGGTGAGCAGTTCTTC. Translating it yields CASSQDPAGGEQFF.

The chain employs TRBV7-6 and TRBJ2-5; maybe TRBD1 (5 bases). V lost 1 base to trimming and J lost 4 bases, with 16 bases between them. From germline, CDR1 is SGHVS and CDR2 FNYEAQ. The CDR3 extends over 16 amino acids. CDR3 region: CASSLVRQRIRETQYF. The CDR3 bases are TGTGCCAGCAGCTTAGTGAGACAGAGGATTCGAGAGACCCAGTACTTC.

The V call is TRBV28, the J call TRBJ2-1, with D perhaps being TRBD1 or TRBD2 (5 bases each). The V end was cut by 3 bases, the J end by 1 base, with 25 bases between. CDR1 MDHEN and CDR2 SYDVKM come from the germline V gene. The CDR3 spans 20 residues. The chain's CDR3 is CASSFSGDRDEPGSYNEQFF. For the CDR3, the DNA is TGTGCCAGCAGTTTTAGTGGGGACCGAGATGAACCCGGGTCCTACAATGAGCAGTTCTTC.

Here the CDR3 DNA reads TGTGCCAGCACCTGGGGGATGCGGGAGGGCGGGTACAATGAGCAGTTCTTC. Translated, it gives CASTWGMREGGYNEQFF. The chain carries TRBV12-3 or TRBV12-4 and TRBJ2-1; the match to TRBD2 covers 9 bases. CDR3 size: 17 residues. Trimming took 7 bases from V and 4 from J; bases not matched to a gene: 14.

This clonotype was observed a few times. This chain links TRBV12-3 or TRBV12-4 with TRBJ2-1, with D perhaps given as TRBD1 or TRBD2 (5 bases each). CDR3 length equals 13 residues. V was cut by 3 bases and J by 14 bases, with 17 bases left in between. The CDR3 reads CASSFSGTLVEFF. DNA of the CDR3: TGTGCCAGCAGTTTTTCCGGGACCTTAGTGGAGTTCTTC.

The CDR3 reads CSASRDRGRETQYF. The CDR3 DNA reads TGCAGTGCTAGCCGGGACAGGGGTCGGGAGACCCAGTACTTC. The V and J genes are TRBV20-1 and TRBJ2-5, with 10 bases fitting TRBD1. Germline trimming cut 3 bases from V and 5 bases from J; bases unmatched to any gene: 6. Germline values: CDR1 DFQATT, CDR2 SNEGSKA (reference sequence). This CDR3 region has 14 residues.

V gene TRBV29-1 combines with J gene TRBJ1-1, with 7 positions matching TRBD1. CDR1 SQVTM and CDR2 ANQGSEA come from the germline V gene. The CDR3 is 12 residues long. Trimming cost V 4 bases and J 6 bases; bases outside gene matches: 5. CDR3 bases: TGCAGCGTTGCACCAGGGGGAGCTGAAGCTTTCTTT. Protein: CSVAPGGAEAFF.

The CDR3 region is CASSYGSGSSNEQFF. The CDR3 DNA follows: TGTGCCAGCAGTTACGGTAGCGGGAGTAGCAATGAGCAGTTCTTC. This chain connects TRBV6-5 to TRBJ2-1, with 9 bases aligning to TRBD2. V lost 2 bases and J lost 6; bases outside the gene matches: 5. Germline V gene data show CDR1 as MNHEY and CDR2 as SVGAGI. The CDR3 runs 15 residues.

This clonotype was detected many times. This chain links TRBV15 with TRBJ2-3; 7 bases map to TRBD2. The CDR3 runs 18 residues. Germline V gives CDR1 LNHNV, CDR2 YYDKDF (reference sequence). The trim removed 0 bases at V and 2 bases at J, leaving 11 bases unmatched. CDR3 sequence reads: CATSREVLAGSSTDTQYF. For the CDR3, the DNA is TGTGCCACCAGCAGAGAGGTCTTAGCGGGCTCCTCCACAGATACGCAGTATTTT.

The CDR3 loop is CATGEKTGELFF. For the CDR3, the DNA is TGTGCCACGGGGGAGAAAACCGGGGAGCTGTTTTTT. V gene TRBV12-3 or TRBV12-4 combines with J gene TRBJ2-2, with a weak D call TRBD2 (6 bases). Trimming stripped 10 bases from V and 5 bases from J, with 11 bases between. This CDR3 comprises 12 residues.

The V call is TRBV6-5, the J call TRBJ2-1; weak D call: TRBD2 (6 bases). The length of the CDR3 is 15 residues. V was shortened by 2 bases and J by 5 bases, with 13 bases between the two germline ends. Per the germline V gene, CDR1 is MNHEY and CDR2 is SVGAGI. This CDR3 is CASSYVMGRNNEQFF. The CDR3 DNA follows: TGTGCCAGCAGTTACGTCATGGGGAGGAACAATGAGCAGTTCTTC.

Ten or more counts support this clonotype. The chain recombines TRBV7-3 with TRBJ1-1, with TRBD1 matching 7 bases. The CDR3 is made up of 13 amino acids. Trimming took 5 bases from V and 3 from J; bases not matched to a gene: 3. Germline V gene data show CDR1 as SGHTA and CDR2 as FQGTGA. The CDR3 sequence is CASSADRDTEAFF. The CDR3, as DNA: TGTGCCAGCAGCGCTGACAGGGACACTGAAGCTTTCTTT.

Only a few counts were recorded for this clonotype. This chain uses TRBV12-3 or TRBV12-4 with TRBJ2-2; D might be TRBD2 (6 bases). The CDR3 consists of 14 residues. V dropped 3 bases and J dropped 6 bases, with 11 bases sitting between them. CDR3 sequence (DNA): TGTGCCAGCAGTTTGTTTTCTAGCGCCGGGGAGCTGTTTTTT. This gives the protein CASSLFSSAGELFF.

The V gene is TRBV20-1, the J gene TRBJ2-4; 8 bases fit TRBD2. Unmatched junction bases numbered 6, after V lost 4 bases and J lost 4 bases. Germline V gene lookup returns CDR1 DFQATT and CDR2 SNEGSKA (reference sequence). CDR3 length equals 14 residues. This chain's CDR3 is CSAKPGLGKNIQYF. The CDR3 nucleotides are TGCAGTGCTAAACCGGGACTAGGGAAAAACATTCAGTACTTC.

In its sample, this clonotype was seen a few times. The chain recombines TRBV4-3 with TRBJ1-6; D is ambiguous. This CDR3 has 15 amino acids. V lost 3 bases and J lost 3, with 9 bases in between. Germline V gives CDR1 LGHNA, CDR2 YSLEER. CDR3 in DNA: TGCGCCAGCAGCCAGGCGCACCACTATAATTCACCCCTCCACTTT. Amino acids: CASSQAHHYNSPLHF.

This clonotype was recorded many times. The chain combines TRBV12-3 or TRBV12-4 with TRBJ2-7, with no clear D. Trimming pared 1 base from V and 0 bases from J, leaving 16 bases between. The CDR3 has 17 residues. CDR3 nucleotides: TGTGCCAGCAGTTTAGGGCTTAGGACGGGCATCTCCTACGAGCAGTACTTC. Translated, it gives CASSLGLRTGISYEQYF.

Many counts were recorded for this clonotype. This sequence joins TRBV15 and TRBJ2-2; a possible D gene is TRBD1 (5 bases). Deletions cut 0 bases from V and 6 bases from J, with 11 bases between. This CDR3 spans 15 amino acids. CDR1 and CDR2 from the germline V gene are LNHNV and YYDKDF (reference sequence). CDR3 nucleotides: TGTGCCACCAGCAGAGATCATACAGGCTCCGGGGAGCTGTTTTTT. Protein: CATSRDHTGSGELFF.

The rearrangement uses TRBV7-9 and TRBJ1-3; D is undetermined. The V end was cut by 6 bases, the J end by 0 bases, with 6 bases between. The CDR3 loop spans 13 amino acids. Germline loops: CDR1 SEHNR, CDR2 FQNEAQ (reference sequence). This CDR3 reads CASSFNSGNTIYF. As DNA, the CDR3 is TGTGCCAGCAGTTTTAACTCTGGAAACACCATATATTTT.

This chain connects TRBV7-9 to TRBJ2-1; D uncertain. The CDR3 consists of 15 residues. Trimming took off 5 bases at V and 2 bases at J, with 13 bases between the two ends. Germline V gene lookup returns CDR1 SEHNR and CDR2 FQNEAQ (reference sequence). The CDR3: CASSPKLIPYNEQFF. The CDR3 DNA is TGTGCCAGCAGCCCCAAGCTCATCCCCTACAATGAGCAGTTCTTC.

Here the CDR3 reads CASSSREGDYGYTF. The CDR3 nucleotides are TGTGCCAGCAGCAGCCGCGAGGGAGACTATGGCTACACCTTC. The chain links TRBV7-8 to TRBJ1-2; D not resolved. CDR1 and CDR2 (germline): SGHVS, FQNEAQ. This CDR3 contains 14 residues. The V end lost 5 bases, the J end lost 3 bases, and 13 bases lay between the germline ends.

There are a few counts of this clonotype. CDR3 region: CASSIRTTDGYTF. Written as DNA, the CDR3 is TGTGCCAGCAGTATCCGGACGACAGATGGCTACACCTTC. J is TRBJ1-2 and V is TRBV6-2 or TRBV6-3, with D perhaps matching TRBD1 (5 bases). The CDR3 has 13 amino acids. The germline gives CDR1 MNHEY, CDR2 SVGEGT. The V end lost 5 bases, the J end lost 6 bases, and 13 bases lay between the germline ends.